This TCR beta chain emerged from a study of T cell responses to AZD1222 COVID-19 vaccine. The protocol was immunoSEQ multiplex PCR, while the TCRdb copy is restricted to in-frame clones and leaves out a portion. The sample has under 140,000 clones, about 90% seen once; the top ten hold 7.8%. General study results and limits: In all cases, repertoires were sampled only after the peak T cell response. CD4 TCRs associated with vaccination spanned spike, dominating at 160-218 and 743-854.

Trimming pared 3 bases from V and 8 bases from J, leaving 19 bases between. Germline lookup yields CDR1 SGHVS and CDR2 FQNEAQ. The CDR3 sequence is 16 residues long. As to this clone: Its antigen is currently unknown.

This receptor was taken from an adult in good health. The sample was peripheral blood, taken on day 0 of AZD1222 vaccination. The V gene is TRBV7-8, the J gene TRBJ1-4; TRBD1 might be the D (5 bases). The chain's CDR3 is CASSFSGTPNLEKLFF. CDR3 bases: TGTGCCAGCAGCTTCTCCGGGACGCCTAACCTAGAAAAACTGTTTTTT.